Listed here is a single T cell receptor (beta chain). This specimen comes from a study of blood T cell repertoires in COVID-19. Study in general: Researchers got acute and convalescent COVID-19 samples from the United States, Italy and Spain.

Per the original methods: Reference gene primer amplification gave nucleated cell count estimates. Repertoires were generated with immunoSEQ multiplex PCR, while TCRdb's copy carries only in-frame clones and drops some. V and J calls plus clone size are reproduced from that table; the DNA served to infer D and trimming. The data hold tens of thousands of clones, with approximately 86% observed a single time. The CDR3 has 17 amino acids. CDR1 is MNHNS and CDR2 is SASEGT in the germline V gene. The J segment lost 6 bases and the V segment lost 4 bases, leaving 12 bases of the junction unmatched. Seattle's enrolled individuals joined amid active infection and were then monitored longitudinally.

This TCR was recovered from a man in his forties with COVID-19, enrolled during active disease. The sample taken for sequencing was peripheral blood. The genes are TRBV6-1 and TRBJ1-2; TRBD1 agrees at 12 bases. CDR3: CASSGGTGGANTHGYTF. The CDR3, as DNA: TGTGCCAGCAGTGGGGGGACAGGGGGCGCGAATACTCATGGCTACACCTTC.